The 27 T cell receptor beta chains presented below share a single source sample, sequenced in a study of T cell changes during pregnancy in multiple sclerosis. Some clones are missing from TCRdb's copy, which holds only in-frame ones; the method was immunoSEQ multiplex PCR. The table includes around 28,000 clones, about nine tenths detected once. Source: CD4+ T cells from peripheral blood mononuclear cells, taken in the first trimester of pregnancy. The receptors were gathered from a female donor in good health, enrolled as a control in a pregnancy study.

The CDR3 nucleotides read TGTGCCAGCAGTGTTGGTAGCGGGAGCACCTACGAGCAGTACTTC. Encoded protein: CASSVGSGSTYEQYF. The V gene is TRBV2, the J gene TRBJ2-7; 9 bases are shared with TRBD2. The CDR3 is made up of 15 amino acids. Germline-derived CDR1 and CDR2 are SNHLY and FYNNEI. Trimming cost V 4 bases and J 2 bases; bases outside gene matches: 6.

The V gene is TRBV28, the J gene TRBJ1-1; D is undetermined. V was pared by 5 bases and J by 11 bases, with 15 bases between. CDR3 size: 12 residues. The germline V gene has CDR1 MDHEN and CDR2 SYDVKM. CDR3 nucleotides: TGTGCCAGCAGTCTGTTAGGGAGGAGGGCTTTCTTT. The encoded protein is CASSLLGRRAFF.

This clone occurred once. The chain combines TRBV19 with TRBJ2-7, with 9 bases fitting TRBD1. The junction had 6 bases not matched to a gene; V was cut back by 3 bases and J by 0 bases. Germline V gives CDR1 LNHDA, CDR2 SQIVND (reference sequence). This CDR3 contains 16 residues. CDR3 in DNA: TGTGCCAGTAGTATCGCCGCGGGACAGGGCTCCTACGAGCAGTACTTC. Translating it yields CASSIAAGQGSYEQYF.

V and J are TRBV29-1 and TRBJ2-3, with D hard to call. Germline CDR1 is SQVTM and CDR2 is ANQGSEA. Trimming stripped 3 bases from V and 0 bases from J, with 13 bases between. The CDR3 extends over 15 amino acids. The CDR3 DNA reads TGCAGCGTTGAGGGTTTAGCCTGGAGCACAGATACGCAGTATTTT. It yields the protein CSVEGLAWSTDTQYF.

The chain couples TRBV5-1 to TRBJ2-5; 7 nucleotides agree with TRBD2. The CDR3 runs 15 residues. Germline assignment: CDR1 SGHRS and CDR2 YFSETQ. V lost 9 bases, J lost 2 bases, and 13 bases stayed unmatched. The DNA for the CDR3 is TGCGCCACCAAATTTTCGAGCGGGGTTCAAGAGACCCAGTACTTC. Its protein product is CATKFSSGVQETQYF.

V is TRBV5-1 and J is TRBJ2-7, with a weak D call TRBD2 (7 bases). Trimming removed 5 bases at V and 7 bases at J, with 19 bases between. The CDR3 is made up of 14 amino acids. Germline V gives CDR1 SGHRS, CDR2 YFSETQ. The CDR3 sequence is CASSGAGASGEQYF. For the CDR3, the DNA is TGCGCCAGCAGTGGCGCGGGGGCCTCCGGGGAGCAGTACTTC.

The chain carries TRBV19 and TRBJ1-6; perhaps TRBD1 as D (6 bases). Trimming shortened V by 9 bases and J by 7 bases, and 16 bases separated the two germline ends. The CDR3 has 14 amino acids. Per the germline V gene, CDR1 is LNHDA and CDR2 is SQIVND (reference sequence). DNA of the CDR3: TGTGCCAGCCATCGGCAGGGACAAAATTCACCCCTCCACTTT. Protein product: CASHRQGQNSPLHF.

The chain employs TRBV6-1 and TRBJ2-1; D remains unclear. Germline V gene data show CDR1 as MNHNS and CDR2 as SASEGT. This CDR3 spans 13 amino acids. V gave up 5 bases and J gave up 3 bases, with 8 bases separating them. For the CDR3, the DNA is TGTGCCAGCAGTCTTGCAGGCTACAATGAGCAGTTCTTC. This sequence encodes CASSLAGYNEQFF.

The chain links TRBV6-5 to TRBJ1-1; no clear D gene. Looked up from germline, CDR1 is MNHEY and CDR2 is SVGAGI. Trimming removed 6 bases at V and 0 bases at J, with 14 bases between. CDR3 length equals 15 residues. This CDR3 reads CASSPPGGLNTEAFF. The CDR3 nucleotides read TGTGCCAGCAGCCCCCCCGGCGGCCTGAACACTGAAGCTTTCTTT.

This chain links TRBV5-4 with TRBJ1-2, with D perhaps matching TRBD1 (5 bases). This CDR3 contains 15 residues. The V gene's germline CDR1 is SGHNT and CDR2 YYREEE (reference sequence). Trimming cost V 6 bases and J 6 bases, with 21 bases left between them. The CDR3 loop is CASTPGGTDVDGYTF. The CDR3 nucleotides are TGTGCCAGCACCCCGGGCGGGACCGATGTAGATGGCTACACCTTC.

V is TRBV7-9 and J is TRBJ1-1; D unresolved. Per the germline V gene, CDR1 is SEHNR and CDR2 is FQNEAQ (reference sequence). This CDR3 region has 16 residues. With 0 bases removed from V and 0 bases from J, the gap between germline ends came to 11 bases. This chain's CDR3 is CASSLAGYRMNTEAFF. CDR3 nucleotides: TGTGCCAGCAGCTTAGCCGGGTACCGCATGAACACTGAAGCTTTCTTT.

This chain uses TRBV2 with TRBJ1-2, with D possibly being TRBD1 (6 bases). CDR3 length: 15 amino acids. Germline V gene data show CDR1 as SNHLY and CDR2 as FYNNEI. Trimming shortened V by 8 bases and J by 0 bases, and 16 bases separated the two germline ends. The CDR3 nucleotides read TGTGCCAGCGCCAGGGGAGACGCCTCTAACTATGGCTACACCTTC. Translation gives CASARGDASNYGYTF.

The chain combines TRBV2 with TRBJ1-2; D may be TRBD1 (6 bases). The CDR3 consists of 14 residues. The V and J ends lost 2 bases and 2 bases respectively, with 9 bases between them. Germline CDR1 and CDR2: SNHLY and FYNNEI. The CDR3 sequence: CASSETGLNYGYTF. The CDR3, as DNA: TGTGCCAGCAGTGAAACAGGGCTGAACTATGGCTACACCTTC. Drawing the rest from reference TRBV2 and TRBJ1-2, the complete variable domain is EPEVTQTPSHQVTQMGQEVILRCVPISNHLYFYWYRQILGQKVEFLVSFYNNEISEKSEIFDDQFSVERPDGSNFTLKIRSTKLEDSAMYFCASSETGLNYGYTFGSGTRLTVV.

The J gene is TRBJ2-7, the V gene TRBV4-2, with 7 bases aligning to TRBD1. In germline, CDR1 is LGHNA, CDR2 YNFKEQ. Germline trimming cut 4 bases from V and 2 bases from J; bases unmatched to any gene: 5. This CDR3 contains 14 residues. The CDR3 sequence: CASSPGTDTYEQYF. The CDR3 bases are TGTGCCAGCAGCCCCGGGACAGACACCTACGAGCAGTACTTC.

The table lists this clone with a few counts. The chain carries TRBV9 and TRBJ2-2, with 8 bases aligning to TRBD1. Germline lookup yields CDR1 SGDLS and CDR2 YYNGEE. The CDR3 totals 15 residues. J lost 8 bases, V lost 0 bases, and 6 bases had no gene match. This CDR3 is CASSVATGAIGELFF. The CDR3 DNA follows: TGTGCCAGCAGCGTAGCGACAGGGGCTATAGGGGAGCTGTTTTTT.

The chain has TRBV7-6 and TRBJ2-2, with unresolved D. Trimming left V 8 bases short and J 5 bases short, with 15 bases between. The CDR3 length is 14 residues. From germline, CDR1 is SGHVS and CDR2 FNYEAQ. As DNA, the CDR3 is TGTGCCAGCGAGTTAATAGCCGGAACCGGGGAGCTGTTTTTT. Protein: CASELIAGTGELFF.

This clone was seen once. V is TRBV18 and J is TRBJ2-7; 8 bases map to TRBD2. V lost 2 bases to trimming and J lost 4 bases; unmatched junction nucleotides: 22. The length of the CDR3 is 20 residues. Germline V CDR1 and CDR2: KGHSH, LQKENI. CDR3 nucleotides: TGTGCCAGCTCACCAGCCCCTGGGACTAGTCCGAACTCCTATTTATACGAGCAGTACTTC. Translated, it gives CASSPAPGTSPNSYLYEQYF.

This chain joins TRBV30 and TRBJ2-5; 8 positions match TRBD2. V was clipped by 7 bases and J by 5 bases; unmatched bases: 9. The CDR3 has 13 residues. The germline V gene encodes CDR1 GTSNPN and CDR2 SVGIG (reference sequence). This chain's CDR3 is CALATGGRETQYF. CDR3 in DNA: TGTGCCTTGGCTACGGGGGGGCGGGAGACCCAGTACTTC. The entire variable domain, with the rest obtained from reference TRBV30 and TRBJ2-5, is as follows: SQTIHQWPATLVQPVGSPLSLECTVEGTSNPNLYWYRQAAGRGLQLLFYSVGIGQISSEVPQNLSASRPQDRQFILSSKKLLLSDSGFYLCALATGGRETQYFGPGTRLLVL.

The chain recombines TRBV6-1 with TRBJ2-7, with 9 bases aligning to TRBD2. CDR3 length: 14 residues. The germline V gene has CDR1 MNHNS and CDR2 SASEGT. V trimming: 6 bases; J trimming: 4 bases; junction bases outside the gene matches: 7. CDR3 region: CASRWDSGSYEQYF. CDR3 in DNA: TGTGCCAGCAGGTGGGATAGCGGGAGTTACGAGCAGTACTTC.

This chain links TRBV5-4 with TRBJ2-2; 7 bases line up with TRBD1. The germline CDR1 and CDR2 sequences are SGHNT and YYREEE (reference sequence). The junction had 4 bases not matched to a gene; V was cut back by 1 base and J by 4 bases. The CDR3 length is 15 residues. CDR3 sequence (DNA): TGTGCCAGCAGCTTGAAGGGGGCGGTCACCGGGGAGCTGTTTTTT. It specifies CASSLKGAVTGELFF.

The chain recombines TRBV7-9 with TRBJ1-1; 7 bases line up with TRBD1. Per germline, CDR1 SEHNR and CDR2 FQNEAQ (reference sequence). CDR3 length: 17 residues. The junction had 9 bases not matched to a gene; V was cut back by 1 base and J by 1 base. The DNA for the CDR3 is TGTGCCAGCAGCTTAGATACGAGGGGGCGCCCGAACACTGAAGCTTTCTTT. It specifies CASSLDTRGRPNTEAFF. Supplemented by reference TRBV7-9 and TRBJ1-1, the full variable domain reads DTGVSQNPRHKITKRGQNVTFRCDPISEHNRLYWYRQTLGQGPEFLTYFQNEAQLEKSRLLSDRFSAERPKGSFSTLEIQRTEQGDSAMYLCASSLDTRGRPNTEAFFGQGTRLTVV.

The V and J genes are TRBV5-1 and TRBJ2-7; possible D gene TRBD2, 5 bases. CDR3 length equals 12 residues. V gave up 2 bases and J gave up 7 bases, with 10 bases separating them. From germline, CDR1 is SGHRS and CDR2 YFSETQ. The CDR3 DNA reads TGCGCCAGCAGCTTATCCGGGATTGAGCAGTACTTC. This sequence encodes CASSLSGIEQYF.

The V and J genes are TRBV6-6 and TRBJ2-1, with D possibly TRBD2 on 5 matching bases. V was shortened by 4 bases and J by 3 bases, with 13 bases between the two germline ends. Germline CDR1 and CDR2: MNHNY and SVGAGI (reference sequence). The CDR3 length is 15 residues. In DNA form, the CDR3 reads TGTGCCAGCAGTTTCGGCGGGTCCGTCTACAATGAGCAGTTCTTC. It specifies CASSFGGSVYNEQFF.

V and J are TRBV2 and TRBJ2-1; 15 nucleotides line up with TRBD2. The V and J ends lost 6 bases and 4 bases, in that order; junction bases with no gene match: 4. The CDR3 consists of 16 residues. Germline CDR1 and CDR2: SNHLY and FYNNEI. For the CDR3, the DNA is TGTGCCAGCAGAGCCGGACTAGCGGGAGGGTACAATGAGCAGTTCTTC. Translating gives CASRAGLAGGYNEQFF.

About this clone: A junction end diverges from the germline sequence, so it may reflect a read error. In DNA form, the CDR3 reads TGTGCCAGCAGCTTGGAGACTAGCGGGGCCGTACCCCAAGGGACCCAGTACTTC. Amino acid sequence: CASSLETSGAVPQGTQYF. The chain couples TRBV7-8 to TRBJ2-5; 11 bases align to TRBD2. The CDR3 extends over 18 amino acids. CDR1 and CDR2 (germline): SGHVS, FQNEAQ.

The rearrangement uses TRBV7-3 and TRBJ2-2, with 11 bases lining up with TRBD2. Looked up from germline, CDR1 is SGHTA and CDR2 is FQGTGA. The trim removed 5 bases at V and 5 bases at J, leaving 22 bases unmatched. This CDR3 has 21 residues. As DNA, the CDR3 is TGTGCCAGCAGCCCAACCCCGCCGAAGGGTAGCGGGAGGGGTGGAACCGGGGAGCTGTTTTTT. Translated: CASSPTPPKGSGRGGTGELFF.

The gene calls are TRBV4-3 and TRBJ2-3, with TRBD2 matching 7 bases. The CDR3 totals 17 residues. The V segment lost 4 bases and the J segment 0 bases; nucleotides outside the gene matches: 10. Germline V gives CDR1 LGHNA, CDR2 YSLEER. The CDR3 coding sequence is TGCGCCAGCAGCCCTGGGGCTAGCGGATCTAGCACAGATACGCAGTATTTT. It yields the protein CASSPGASGSSTDTQYF.